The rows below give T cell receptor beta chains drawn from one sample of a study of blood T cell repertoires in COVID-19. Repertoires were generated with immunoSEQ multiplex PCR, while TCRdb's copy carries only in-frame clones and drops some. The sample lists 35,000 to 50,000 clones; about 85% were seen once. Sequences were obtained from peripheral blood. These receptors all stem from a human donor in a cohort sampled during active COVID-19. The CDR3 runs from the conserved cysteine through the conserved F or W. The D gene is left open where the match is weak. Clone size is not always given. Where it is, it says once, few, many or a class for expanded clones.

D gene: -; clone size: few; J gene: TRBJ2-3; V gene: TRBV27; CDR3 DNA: TGTGCCAGCAGTGGCCTTGGCACAGATACGCAGTATTTT; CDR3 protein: CASSGLGTDTQYF
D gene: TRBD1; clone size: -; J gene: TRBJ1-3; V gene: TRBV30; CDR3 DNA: TGTGCCTGGAGTGCCCAGGGGGGTGGAAACACCATATATTTT; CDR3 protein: CAWSAQGGGNTIYF
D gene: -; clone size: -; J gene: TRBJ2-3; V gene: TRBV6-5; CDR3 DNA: TGTGCCAGCAGTCTACGGGGAAGCACAGATACGCAGTATTTT; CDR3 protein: CASSLRGSTDTQYF
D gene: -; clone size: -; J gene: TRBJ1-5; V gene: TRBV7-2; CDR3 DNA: TGTGCCAGCAGCTCCGACAGAAATCAGCCCCAGCATTTT; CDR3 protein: CASSSDRNQPQHF
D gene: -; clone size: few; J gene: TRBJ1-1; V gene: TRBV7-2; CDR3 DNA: TGTGCCAGCAGCGAACGGACAGTGAACACTGAAGCTTTCTTT; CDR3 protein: CASSERTVNTEAFF
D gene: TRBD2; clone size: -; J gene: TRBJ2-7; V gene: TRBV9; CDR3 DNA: TGTGCCAGCAGCGTAGAAGCGGGGCTCTCCTACGAGCAGTACTTC; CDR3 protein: CASSVEAGLSYEQYF
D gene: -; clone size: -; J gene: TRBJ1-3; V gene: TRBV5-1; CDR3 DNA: TGCGCCAGCAGTCGGGGAGTCGAGAGTGGAAACACCATATATTTT; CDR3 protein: CASSRGVESGNTIYF
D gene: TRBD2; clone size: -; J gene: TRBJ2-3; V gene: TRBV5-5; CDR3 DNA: TGTGCCAGCAGCTTGAGGACTAGCGGATTCCGTTCTTTCACAGATACGCAGTATTTT; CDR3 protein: CASSLRTSGFRSFTDTQYF
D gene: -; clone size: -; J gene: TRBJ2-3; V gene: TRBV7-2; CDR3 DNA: TGTGCCAGCAGCTCCTACACAGATACGCAGTATTTT; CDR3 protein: CASSSYTDTQYF
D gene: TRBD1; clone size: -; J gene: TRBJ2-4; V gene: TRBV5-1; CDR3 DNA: TGCGCCAGCAGCTCGGGACAGGGGACAGCCAAAAACATTCAGTACTTC; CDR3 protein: CASSSGQGTAKNIQYF
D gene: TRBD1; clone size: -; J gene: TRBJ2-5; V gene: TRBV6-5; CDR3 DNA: TGTGCCAGCAGAAACAGGGGGCGGGGAGAGACCCAGTACTTC; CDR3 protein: CASRNRGRGETQYF
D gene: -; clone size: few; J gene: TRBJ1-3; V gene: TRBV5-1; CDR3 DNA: TGCGCCAGCAGCTTGGACGTGTACAGGGCAGGAAACACCATATATTTT; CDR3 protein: CASSLDVYRAGNTIYF
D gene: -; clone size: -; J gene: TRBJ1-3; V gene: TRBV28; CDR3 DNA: TGTGCCAGCAGTTTTTGGCAGGGCAGGAGAAACACCATATATTTT; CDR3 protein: CASSFWQGRRNTIYF
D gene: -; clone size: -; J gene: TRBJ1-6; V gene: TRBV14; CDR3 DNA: TGTGCCAGCAGCCAAGGATACAGGTGGAATTCACCCCTCCACTTT; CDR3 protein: CASSQGYRWNSPLHF
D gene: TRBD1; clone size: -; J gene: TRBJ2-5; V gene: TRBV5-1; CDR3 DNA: TGCGCCAGCATATCAGGGGGCCTGCCCCAAGAGACCCAGTACTTC; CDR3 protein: CASISGGLPQETQYF
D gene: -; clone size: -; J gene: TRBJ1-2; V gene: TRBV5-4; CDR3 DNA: TGTGCCAGCAGCTTGGCCGGGGACAACACCTTC; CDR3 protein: CASSLAGDNTF
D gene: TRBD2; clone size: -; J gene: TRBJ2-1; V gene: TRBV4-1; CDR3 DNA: TGCGCCAGCAGCCCTCTAGCGGGGGGGAATGAGCAGTTCTTC; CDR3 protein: CASSPLAGGNEQFF
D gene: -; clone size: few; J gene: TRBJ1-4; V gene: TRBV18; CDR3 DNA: TGTGCCAGCTCACCACGGGCACAGGGAAATGAAAAACTGTTTTTT; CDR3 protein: CASSPRAQGNEKLFF
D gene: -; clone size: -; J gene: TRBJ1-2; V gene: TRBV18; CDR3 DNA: TGTGCCAGCTCCCGCCGGGGAGTCTGGGGCTACACCTTC; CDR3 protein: CASSRRGVWGYTF
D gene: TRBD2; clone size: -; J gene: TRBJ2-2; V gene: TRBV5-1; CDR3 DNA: TGCGCCAGCAGCTTAGCGGGGGGGCCCGGGGAGCTGTTTTTT; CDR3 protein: CASSLAGGPGELFF
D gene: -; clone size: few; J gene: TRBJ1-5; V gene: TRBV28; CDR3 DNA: TGTGCCAGCAGTTTAGAGGCGATCAATCAGCCCCAGCATTTT; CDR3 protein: CASSLEAINQPQHF
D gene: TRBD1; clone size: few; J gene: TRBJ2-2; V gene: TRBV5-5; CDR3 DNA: TGTGCCTCCAGACAGGGACGCACCGGGGAGCTGTTTTTT; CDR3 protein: CASRQGRTGELFF
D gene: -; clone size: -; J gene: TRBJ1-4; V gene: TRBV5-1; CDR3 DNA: TGCGCCAGCAGCTTGTCCCTTCCGAATGAAAAACTGTTTTTT; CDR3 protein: CASSLSLPNEKLFF
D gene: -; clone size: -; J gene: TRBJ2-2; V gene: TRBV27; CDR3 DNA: TGTGCCAGCAGTTCGACAGGTTTCAACACCGGGGAGCTGTTTTTT; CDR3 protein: CASSSTGFNTGELFF
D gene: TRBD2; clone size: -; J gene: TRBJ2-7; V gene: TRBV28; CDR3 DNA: TGTGCCAGCAGTTTATCGGGTGGGGGGGTCTACGAGCAGTACTTC; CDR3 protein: CASSLSGGGVYEQYF
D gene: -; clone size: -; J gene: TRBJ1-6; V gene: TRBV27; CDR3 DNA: TGTGCCAGCAGTGTTGACAGCCTTAATTCACCCCTCCACTTT; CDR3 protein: CASSVDSLNSPLHF
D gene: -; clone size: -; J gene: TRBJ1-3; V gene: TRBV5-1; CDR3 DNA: TGCGCCAGCAGCTTGGCCGGGGGAAACACCATATATTTT; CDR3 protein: CASSLAGGNTIYF
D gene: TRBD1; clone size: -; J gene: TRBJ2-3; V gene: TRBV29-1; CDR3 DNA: TGCAGCGTTGCGGACAGGGGGCTAGCGGGGCTCACAGATACGCAGTATTTT; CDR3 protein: CSVADRGLAGLTDTQYF
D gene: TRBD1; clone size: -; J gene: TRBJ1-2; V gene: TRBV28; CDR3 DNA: TGTGCCAGCAGTCCGCCGGGACAGGGGGCTTTTGGCTACACCTTC; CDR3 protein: CASSPPGQGAFGYTF
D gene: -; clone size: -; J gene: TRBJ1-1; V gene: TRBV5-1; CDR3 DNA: TGCGCCAGCAGCCCCAGGGGAGAGGCCACTGAAGCTTTCTTT; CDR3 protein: CASSPRGEATEAFF
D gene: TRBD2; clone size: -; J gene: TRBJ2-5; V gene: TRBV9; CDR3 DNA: TGTGCCAGCAGCGGGCCCCAGCGGGGGGGCCAAGAGACCCAGTACTTC; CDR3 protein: CASSGPQRGGQETQYF
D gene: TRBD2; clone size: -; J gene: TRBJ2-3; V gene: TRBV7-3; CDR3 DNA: TGTGCCAGCAGCCAGACTAGCGGGGTAGCAGATACGCAGTATTTT; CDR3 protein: CASSQTSGVADTQYF
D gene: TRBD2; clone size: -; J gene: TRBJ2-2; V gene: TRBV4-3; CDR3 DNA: TGCGCCAGCAGCCAACTCCTCGGGGGGACCGGGGAGCTGTTTTTT; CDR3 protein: CASSQLLGGTGELFF
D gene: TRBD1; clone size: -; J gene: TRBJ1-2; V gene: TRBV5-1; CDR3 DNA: TGCGCCAGCAGGGAAGGGACAGGGGTACATGGCTACACCTTC; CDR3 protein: CASREGTGVHGYTF
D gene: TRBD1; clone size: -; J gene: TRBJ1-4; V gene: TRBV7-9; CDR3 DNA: TGTGCCAGCAGCTTAGGGACAGGTTCGAACGAAAAACTGTTTTTT; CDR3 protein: CASSLGTGSNEKLFF
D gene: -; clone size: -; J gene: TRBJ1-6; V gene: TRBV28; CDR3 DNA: TGTGCCAGCAGTTCAATAAGAGGTTCACCCCTCCACTTT; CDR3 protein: CASSSIRGSPLHF
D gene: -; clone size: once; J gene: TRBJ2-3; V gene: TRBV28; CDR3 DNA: TGTGCCAGTCTGGCGGGGCGCACAGATACGCAGTATTTT; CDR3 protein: CASLAGRTDTQYF
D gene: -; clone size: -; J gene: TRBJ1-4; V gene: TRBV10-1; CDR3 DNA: TGCGCCAGCAGTGGTACCGGGACTTTCGGGGAAAAACTGTTTTTT; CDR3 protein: CASSGTGTFGEKLFF
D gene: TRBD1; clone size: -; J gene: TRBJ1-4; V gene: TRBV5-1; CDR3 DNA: TGCGCCAGCAGGGGGACAGCCTATGAAAAACTGTTTTTT; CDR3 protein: CASRGTAYEKLFF
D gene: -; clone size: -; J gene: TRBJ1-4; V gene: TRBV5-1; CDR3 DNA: TGCGCCAGCAGCGTCCCGGGAGGGGGAGAAAAACTGTTTTTT; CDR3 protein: CASSVPGGGEKLFF
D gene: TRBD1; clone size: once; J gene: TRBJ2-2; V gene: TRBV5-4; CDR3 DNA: TGTGCCAGCAGCTCGCCAGGGGGATCGAACACCGGGGAGCTGTTTTTT; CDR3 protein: CASSSPGGSNTGELFF
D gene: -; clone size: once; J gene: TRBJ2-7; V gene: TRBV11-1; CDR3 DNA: TGTGCCAGCAGCCACTCAAATTACGAGCAGTACTTC; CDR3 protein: CASSHSNYEQYF
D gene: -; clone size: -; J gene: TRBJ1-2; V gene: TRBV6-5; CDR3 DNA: TGTGCCAGCAGTTACCGTCCCCTCGGCTATGGCTACACCTTC; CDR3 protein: CASSYRPLGYGYTF
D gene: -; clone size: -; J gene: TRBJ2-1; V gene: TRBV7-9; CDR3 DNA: TGTGCCAGCCACTACTCGGGGTCCTACAATGAGCAGTTCTTC; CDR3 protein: CASHYSGSYNEQFF
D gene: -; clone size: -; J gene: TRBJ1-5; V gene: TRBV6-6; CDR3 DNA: TGTGCCAGCAGTTATGCCTGGGAGGGGCGGCATCAGCCCCAGCATTTT; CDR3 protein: CASSYAWEGRHQPQHF
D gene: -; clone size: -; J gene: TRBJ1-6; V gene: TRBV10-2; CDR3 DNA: TGCGCCAGCAGTCAAAATCCCCAGCGTTCACCCCTCCACTTT; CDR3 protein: CASSQNPQRSPLHF
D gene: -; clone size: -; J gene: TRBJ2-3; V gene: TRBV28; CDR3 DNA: TGTGCCAGCATGGGAGGCGCAGATACGCAGTATTTT; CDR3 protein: CASMGGADTQYF
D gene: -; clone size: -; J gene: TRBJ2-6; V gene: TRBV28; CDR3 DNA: TGTGCCAGCAGTCCGGGGGTTCGGCCAGCCGGGCTTGGGGCCAACGTCCTGACTTTC; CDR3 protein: CASSPGVRPAGLGANVLTF
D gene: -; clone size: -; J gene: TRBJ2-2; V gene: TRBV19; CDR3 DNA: TGTGCCAGTACCCGGGCGGGGATCACCGGGGAGCTGTTTTTT; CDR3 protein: CASTRAGITGELFF
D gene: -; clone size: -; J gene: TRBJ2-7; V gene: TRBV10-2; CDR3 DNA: TGCGCCAGCAGCAACAACCGCTACGAGCAGTACTTC; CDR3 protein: CASSNNRYEQYF
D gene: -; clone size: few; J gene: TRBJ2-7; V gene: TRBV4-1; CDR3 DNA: TGCGCCAGCAGCCAGGGGGGGCCCTACGAGCAGTACTTC; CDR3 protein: CASSQGGPYEQYF
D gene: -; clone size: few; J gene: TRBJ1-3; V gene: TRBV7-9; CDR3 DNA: TGTGCCAGCAGCCTTAACAGCCGGTCCGCTGGAAACACCATATATTTT; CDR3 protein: CASSLNSRSAGNTIYF
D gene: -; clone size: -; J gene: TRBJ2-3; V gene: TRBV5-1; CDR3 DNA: TGCGCCAGCAGCTTGGGGAGTTCCCCAGATACGCAGTATTTT; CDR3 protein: CASSLGSSPDTQYF
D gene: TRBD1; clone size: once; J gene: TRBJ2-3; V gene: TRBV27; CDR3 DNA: TGTGCCAGCAGGCGGGACAGGGCAAGCTCAGATACGCAGTATTTT; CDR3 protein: CASRRDRASSDTQYF
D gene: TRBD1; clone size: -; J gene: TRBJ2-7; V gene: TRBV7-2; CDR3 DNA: TGTGCCAGCAGCTTAGCGCCGGACAGGAGCTCCTACGAGCAGTACTTC; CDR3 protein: CASSLAPDRSSYEQYF
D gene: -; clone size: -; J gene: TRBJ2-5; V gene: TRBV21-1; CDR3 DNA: TGTGCCAGCAGCCCATGGCTGCGGGGACAGGGGGCAGGAAAGGGAGAGACCCAGTACTTC; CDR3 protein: CASSPWLRGQGAGKGETQYF
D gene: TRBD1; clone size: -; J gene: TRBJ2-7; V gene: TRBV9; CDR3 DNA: TGTGCCAGCAGCGTAGGAGGTGGGACAGGGGGAAACGAGCAGTACTTC; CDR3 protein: CASSVGGGTGGNEQYF